This T cell receptor beta chain was retrieved from a study of T cell changes during pregnancy in multiple sclerosis (dated by TCRdb to about 2019). Concerning the study at large: The study examined how the T cell repertoire changed over the course of pregnancy in women with multiple sclerosis.

The library was generated by the immunoSEQ multiplex PCR assay. TCRdb obtained this table from immuneACCESS and retained in-frame rearrangements with V and J assigned. These tables miss some clones; where compared with another copy, unresolved V genes account for less than half of the shortfall, and the remainder is unexplained. The sample table holds fewer than 70,000 clones, of which 85% to 95% were seen once. 2.5% to 3.5% of the sample lies in the top ten. For this clone: Its antigen is currently not known. No per-base quality is available; no much larger clone lies one base away.

From the germline V gene (reference sequence), CDR1 is LNHNV and CDR2 is YYDKDF. Reading from cysteine to phenylalanine, the CDR3 counts 12 amino acids. CDR3 DNA only is kept here, 36 bases in frame from base 1. V loses 3 bases of germline sequence and J loses 2 bases, and the interval between the two ends is 5 bases. This receptor chain uses TRBV15 and TRBJ2-7; no D segment can be confidently identified. The material was CD8+ T cells from peripheral blood mononuclear cells, obtained in the third trimester of pregnancy. The receptor was derived from a female donor in good health, enrolled as a control in a pregnancy study. The DNA is TGTGCCACCAGCAGCACAGCCTACGAGCAGTACTTC. Translated, it gives CATSSTAYEQYF. Outside the CDR3, residues come from the reference TRBV15 and TRBJ2-7 proteins, so the full variable domain is: DAMVIQNPRYQVTQFGKPVTLSCSQTLNHNVMYWYQQKSSQAPKLLFHYYDKDFNNEADTPDNFQSRRPNTSFCFLDIRSPGLGDTAMYLCATSSTAYEQYFGPGTRLTVT.